The sequence of this TCR beta chain was determined in a study of shared T cell receptors in the human thymus. The CDR3 covers 17 residues. V shed 3 bases, J shed 3 bases, and the junction held 8 bases outside the gene matches. Germline CDR1 and CDR2: SGHDN and FVKESK. Clones were sequenced by immunoSEQ multiplex PCR, and TCRdb holds only the in-frame ones, with some missing. The profile shows some 720,000 clones, 88% of them singletons. Separately, the same data were catalogued under a study of human thymus T cells. As that study records: Resections obtained during corrective heart surgery supplied the thymus tissue. An apparent bias in V and J gene usage was seen in thymic and blood repertoires. Reports from related research described highly overlapping thymic repertoires among unrelated individuals.

This receptor was identified in a boy under two years old with a congenital heart defect. What was sequenced was thymocytes. The chain combines TRBV14 with TRBJ2-1, with 10 bases matching TRBD2. In DNA form, the CDR3 reads TGTGCCAGCAGCCAGGTACCTAGCGGGAGACACTACAATGAGCAGTTCTTC. Its translation: CASSQVPSGRHYNEQFF.